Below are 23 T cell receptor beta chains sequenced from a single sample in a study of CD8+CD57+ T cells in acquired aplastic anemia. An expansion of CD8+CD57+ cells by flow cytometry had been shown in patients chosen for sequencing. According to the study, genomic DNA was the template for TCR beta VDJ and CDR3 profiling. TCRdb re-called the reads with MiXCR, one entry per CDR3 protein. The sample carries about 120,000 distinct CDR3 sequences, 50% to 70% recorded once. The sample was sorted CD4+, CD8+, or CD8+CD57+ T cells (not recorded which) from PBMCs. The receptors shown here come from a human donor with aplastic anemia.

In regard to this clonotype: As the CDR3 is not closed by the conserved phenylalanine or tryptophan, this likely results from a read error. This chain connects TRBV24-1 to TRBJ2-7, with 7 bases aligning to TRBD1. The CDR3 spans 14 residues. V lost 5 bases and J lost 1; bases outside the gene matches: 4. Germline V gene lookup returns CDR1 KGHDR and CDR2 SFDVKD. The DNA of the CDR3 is TGTGCCACCAGTGCCCCGGACAGGTCCTACGAGCAGTACCTC. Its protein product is CATSAPDRSYEQYL.

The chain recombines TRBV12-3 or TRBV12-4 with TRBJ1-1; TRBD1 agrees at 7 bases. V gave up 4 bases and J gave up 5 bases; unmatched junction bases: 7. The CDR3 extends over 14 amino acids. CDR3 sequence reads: CASSSPDRVTEAFF. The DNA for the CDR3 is TGTGCCAGCAGTTCACCAGACAGGGTAACTGAAGCTTTCTTT.

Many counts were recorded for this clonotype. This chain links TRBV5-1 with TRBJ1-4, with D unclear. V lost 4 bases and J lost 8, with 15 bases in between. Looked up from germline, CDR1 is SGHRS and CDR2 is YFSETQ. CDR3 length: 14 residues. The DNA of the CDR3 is TGCGCCAGCAGCCGTTCTGAGTTTGAGGAAAAACTGTTTTTT. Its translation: CASSRSEFEEKLFF.

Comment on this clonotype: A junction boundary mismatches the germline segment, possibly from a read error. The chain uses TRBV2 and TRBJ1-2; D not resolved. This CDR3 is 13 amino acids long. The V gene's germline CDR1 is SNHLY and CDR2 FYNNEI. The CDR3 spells CASSEVGNYGYTF. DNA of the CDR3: TGTGCCAGCAGTGAGGTTGGGAACTACGGCTACACCTTC.

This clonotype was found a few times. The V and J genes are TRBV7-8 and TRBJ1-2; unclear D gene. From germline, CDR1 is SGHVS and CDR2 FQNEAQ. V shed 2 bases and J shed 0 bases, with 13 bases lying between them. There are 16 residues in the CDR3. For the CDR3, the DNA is TGTGCCAGCAGCTTAACGGGAGACCCAGCTAACTATGGCTACACCTTC. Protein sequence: CASSLTGDPANYGYTF.

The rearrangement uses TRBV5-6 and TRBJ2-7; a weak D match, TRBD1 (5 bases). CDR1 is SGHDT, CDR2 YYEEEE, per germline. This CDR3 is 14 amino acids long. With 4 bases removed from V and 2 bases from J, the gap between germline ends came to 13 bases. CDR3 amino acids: CASSPWTRTYEQYF. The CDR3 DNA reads TGTGCCAGCAGCCCCTGGACACGAACCTACGAGCAGTACTTC.

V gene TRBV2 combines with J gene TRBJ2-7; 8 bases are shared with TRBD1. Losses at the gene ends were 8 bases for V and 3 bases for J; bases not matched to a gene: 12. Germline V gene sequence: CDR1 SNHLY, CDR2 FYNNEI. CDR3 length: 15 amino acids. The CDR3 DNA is TGTGCCAGCGGGACAGGACCCATGAGGGGCTACGAGCAGTACTTC. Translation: CASGTGPMRGYEQYF.

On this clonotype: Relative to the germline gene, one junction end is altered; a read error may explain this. The CDR3 sequence is CASSPNRQETQYF. The DNA of the CDR3 is TGTGCTAGCAGCCCCAACAGACAAGAGACCCAGTACTTC. The genes are TRBV7-7 and TRBJ2-5; no clear D. Germline V gene sequence: CDR1 SSHAT, CDR2 FNYEAQ (reference sequence). The CDR3 spans 13 residues.

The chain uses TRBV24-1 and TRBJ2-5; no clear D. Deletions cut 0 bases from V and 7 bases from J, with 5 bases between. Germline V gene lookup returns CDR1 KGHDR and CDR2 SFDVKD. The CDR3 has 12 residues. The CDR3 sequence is CATSDLFRTQYF. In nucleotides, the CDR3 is TGTGCCACCAGTGATTTGTTCCGGACCCAGTACTTC.

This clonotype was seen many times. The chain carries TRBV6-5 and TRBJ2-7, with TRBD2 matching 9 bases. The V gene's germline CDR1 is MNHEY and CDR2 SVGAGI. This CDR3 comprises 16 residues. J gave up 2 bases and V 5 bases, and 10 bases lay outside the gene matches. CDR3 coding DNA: TGTGCCAGCAGTAACATGTGGACTAGCGAAGCCTACGAGCAGTACTTC. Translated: CASSNMWTSEAYEQYF.

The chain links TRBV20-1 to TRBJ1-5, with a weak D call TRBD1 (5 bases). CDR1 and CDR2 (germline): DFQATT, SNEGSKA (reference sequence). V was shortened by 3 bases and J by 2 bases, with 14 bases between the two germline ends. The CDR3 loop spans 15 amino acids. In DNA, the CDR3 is TGCAGTGCTAGTAGCGGGGGTGCGGGCAATCAGCCCCAGCATTTT. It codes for CSASSGGAGNQPQHF.

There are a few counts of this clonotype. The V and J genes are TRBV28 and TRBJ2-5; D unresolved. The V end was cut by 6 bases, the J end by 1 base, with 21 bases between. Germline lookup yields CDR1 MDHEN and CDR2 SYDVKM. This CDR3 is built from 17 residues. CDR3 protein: CASSRNPLTVSQETQYF. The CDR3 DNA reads TGTGCCAGCAGCCGGAACCCCCTCACGGTTTCCCAAGAGACCCAGTACTTC.

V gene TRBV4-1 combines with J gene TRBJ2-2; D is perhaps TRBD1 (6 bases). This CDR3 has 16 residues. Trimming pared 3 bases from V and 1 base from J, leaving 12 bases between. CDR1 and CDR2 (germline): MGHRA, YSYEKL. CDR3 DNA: TGCGCCAGCAGCCACTTGACAGGATGGAACACCGGGGAGCTGTTTTTT. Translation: CASSHLTGWNTGELFF.

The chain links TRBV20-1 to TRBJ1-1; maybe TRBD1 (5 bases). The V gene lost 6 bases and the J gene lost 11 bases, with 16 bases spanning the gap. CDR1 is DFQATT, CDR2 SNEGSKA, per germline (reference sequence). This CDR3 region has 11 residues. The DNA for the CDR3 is TGCAGTGCGGAAAGAGGGACTACGGCTTTCTTT. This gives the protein CSAERGTTAFF.

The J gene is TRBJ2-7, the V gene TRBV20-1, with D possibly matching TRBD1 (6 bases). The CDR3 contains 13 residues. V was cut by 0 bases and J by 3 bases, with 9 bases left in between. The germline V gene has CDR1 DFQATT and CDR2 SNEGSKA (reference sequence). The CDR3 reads CSAREGHGYEQYF. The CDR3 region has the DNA TGCAGTGCTAGAGAGGGACACGGCTACGAGCAGTACTTC.

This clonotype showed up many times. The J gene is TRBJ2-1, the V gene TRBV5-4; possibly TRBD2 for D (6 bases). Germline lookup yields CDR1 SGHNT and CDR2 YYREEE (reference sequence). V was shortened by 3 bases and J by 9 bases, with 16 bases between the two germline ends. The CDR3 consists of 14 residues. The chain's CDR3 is CASSSRTAGSEQFF. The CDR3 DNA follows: TGTGCCAGCAGCTCACGGACGGCCGGGAGTGAGCAGTTCTTC.

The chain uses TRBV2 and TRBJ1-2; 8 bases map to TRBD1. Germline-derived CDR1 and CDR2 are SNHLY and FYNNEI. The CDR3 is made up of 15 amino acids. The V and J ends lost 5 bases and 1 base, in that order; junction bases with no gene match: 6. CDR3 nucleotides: TGTGCCAGCAGTACACGGACAGGGAATAACTATGGCTACACCTTC. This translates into CASSTRTGNNYGYTF.

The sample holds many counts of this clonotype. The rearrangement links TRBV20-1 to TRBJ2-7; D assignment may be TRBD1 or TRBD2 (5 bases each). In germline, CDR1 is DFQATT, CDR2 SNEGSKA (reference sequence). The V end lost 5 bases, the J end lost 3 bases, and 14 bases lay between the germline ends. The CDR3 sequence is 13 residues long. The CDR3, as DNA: TGCAGTGCTGCAAAGGGACGGATCTACGAGCAGTACTTC. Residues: CSAAKGRIYEQYF.

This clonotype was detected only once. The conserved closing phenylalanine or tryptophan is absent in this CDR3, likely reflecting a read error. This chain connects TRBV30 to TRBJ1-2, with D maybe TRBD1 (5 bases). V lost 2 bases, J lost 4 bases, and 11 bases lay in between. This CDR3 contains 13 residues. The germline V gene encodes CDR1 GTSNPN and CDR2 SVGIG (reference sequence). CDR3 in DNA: TGTGCCTGGAGTCCGGGGGAGGGCTATGGCTACACCCTC. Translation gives CAWSPGEGYGYTL.

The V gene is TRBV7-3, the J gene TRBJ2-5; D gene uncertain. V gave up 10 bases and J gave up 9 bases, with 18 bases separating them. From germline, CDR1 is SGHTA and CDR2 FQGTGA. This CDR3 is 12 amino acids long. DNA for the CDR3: TGTGCCACCTCCTGCCCCGGCCGAGCCCAGTACTTC. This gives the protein CATSCPGRAQYF. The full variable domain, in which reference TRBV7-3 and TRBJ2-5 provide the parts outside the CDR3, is GAGVSQTPSNKVTEKGKYVELRCDPISGHTALYWYRQSLGQGPEFLIYFQGTGAADDSGLPNDRFFAVRPEGSVSTLKIQRTERGDSAVYLCATSCPGRAQYFGPGTRLLVL.

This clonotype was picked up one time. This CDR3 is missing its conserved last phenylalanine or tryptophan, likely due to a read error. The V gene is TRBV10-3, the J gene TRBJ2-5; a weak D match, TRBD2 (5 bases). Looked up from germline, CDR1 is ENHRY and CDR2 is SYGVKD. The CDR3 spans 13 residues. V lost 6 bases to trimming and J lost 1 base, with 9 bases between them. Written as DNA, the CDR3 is TGTGCCATCAGGCGGGCCATCCAAGAGACCCAGTACGTC. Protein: CAIRRAIQETQYV.

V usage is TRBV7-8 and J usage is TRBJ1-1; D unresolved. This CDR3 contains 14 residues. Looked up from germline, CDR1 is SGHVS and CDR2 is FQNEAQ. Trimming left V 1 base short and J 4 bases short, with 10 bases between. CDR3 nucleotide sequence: TGTGCCAGCAGCTTAGGGGAGTTGGGCACTGAAGCTTTCTTT. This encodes CASSLGELGTEAFF. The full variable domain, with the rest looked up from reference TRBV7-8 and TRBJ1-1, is GAGVSQSPRYKVAKRGQDVALRCDPISGHVSLFWYQQALGQGPEFLTYFQNEAQLDKSGLPSDRFFAERPEGSVSTLKIQRTQQEDSAVYLCASSLGELGTEAFFGQGTRLTVV.

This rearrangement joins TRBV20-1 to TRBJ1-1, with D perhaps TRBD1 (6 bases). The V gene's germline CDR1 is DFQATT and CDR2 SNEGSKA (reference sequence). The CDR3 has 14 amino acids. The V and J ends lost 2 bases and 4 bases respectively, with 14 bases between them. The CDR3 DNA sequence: TGCAGTGCTAGACAGGGGCCTCGGAGCACTGAAGCTTTCTTT. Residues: CSARQGPRSTEAFF.